This T cell receptor beta chain was sequenced in a study of T cells in Graves' hyperthyroidism and ophthalmopathy. Trimming removed 0 bases at V and 3 bases at J, with 6 bases between. The CDR3 has 13 residues. The germline CDR1 and CDR2 sequences are MNHEY and SVGAGI. RNA transcripts gave rise to amplified TCR beta CDR3 regions. The HTBI primer set drove a first-round RT-PCR of the TCR CDR3. A single record per CDR3 protein comes from TCRdb applying MiXCR to the multiplex PCR reads. In the table there are some 600,000 distinct CDR3 sequences, roughly 13% of which are singletons. Hyperthyroidism, newly diagnosed and lasting under 2 months, affected patients aged 18 to 65. The study based diagnoses on clinical symptoms, serum thyroxine and TRAb, thyroid ultrasound and orbital computed tomography. Blood was obtained at the first hyperthyroidism diagnosis, which preceded any ophthalmopathy symptoms.

The sequenced material came from blood. The receptor comes from a woman under 40 with Graves' hyperthyroidism that later progressed to Graves' ophthalmopathy. The V and J genes are TRBV6-5 and TRBJ2-7; D remains unclear. CDR3 sequence: CASSYSDGYEQYF. The CDR3 DNA reads as TGTGCCAGCAGTTACTCGGACGGCTACGAGCAGTACTTC.